This T cell receptor beta chain was retrieved from a study of blood T cell repertoires in COVID-19. Overall study context: Spain, Italy and the United States supplied samples that represented acute and convalescent COVID-19. The cDNA or gDNA used as material had been derived from T cells, B-cell-depleted T cells, or PBMCs.

The CDR3 totals 15 residues. Trimming shortened V by 2 bases and J by 5 bases, and 14 bases separated the two germline ends. The germline V gene encodes CDR1 SGDLS and CDR2 YYNGEE. Under the authors' procedure: Estimation of nucleated cell counts was performed using reference gene primer amplification. Produced via immunoSEQ multiplex PCR; TCRdb's table is partial and in-frame only. The DNA gave D and trimming, while V, J and clone size come from that table. The sample shows around 60,000 clones, roughly 85% of them seen only once. Material for sequencing was peripheral blood. The J gene is TRBJ1-5, the V gene TRBV9; D is unclear. The receptor's source is a man aged 35 to 55 with acute or convalescent COVID-19. As DNA, the CDR3 is TGTGCCAGCAGCGTGGGCCCCCAAGAATATCAGCCCCAGCATTTT. Residues: CASSVGPQEYQPQHF.